This TCR beta chain was retrieved from a study of regulatory dendritic cells for organ transplantation. Clones were sequenced by immunoSEQ multiplex PCR, and TCRdb holds only the in-frame ones, with some missing. The sample shows 22,000 or so clones, around three quarters of them seen only once. Source material: memory CD4+ T cells from blood. Noted subset: CD45RO+ memory T cells. This receptor was taken from a human donor in good health.

CDR3 region: CASSVEGTHGYTF. CDR3 in DNA: TGTGCCAGCAGCGTAGAAGGGACACATGGCTACACCTTC. The chain employs TRBV9 and TRBJ1-2; tentatively, D is TRBD1 (6 bases). V gave up 0 bases and J gave up 6 bases, with 9 bases separating them. The CDR3 covers 13 residues. Germline CDR1 reads SGDLS; CDR2 reads YYNGEE.